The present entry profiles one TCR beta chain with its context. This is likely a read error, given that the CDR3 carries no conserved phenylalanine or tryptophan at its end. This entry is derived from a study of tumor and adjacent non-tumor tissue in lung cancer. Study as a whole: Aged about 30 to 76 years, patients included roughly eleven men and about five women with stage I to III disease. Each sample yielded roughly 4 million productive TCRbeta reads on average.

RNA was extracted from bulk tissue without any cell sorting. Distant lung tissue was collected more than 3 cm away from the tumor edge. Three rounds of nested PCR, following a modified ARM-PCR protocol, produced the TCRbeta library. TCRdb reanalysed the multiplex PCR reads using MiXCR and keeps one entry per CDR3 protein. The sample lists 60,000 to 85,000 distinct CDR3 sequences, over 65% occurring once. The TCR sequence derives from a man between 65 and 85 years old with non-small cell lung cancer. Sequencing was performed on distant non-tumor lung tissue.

This CDR3 reads CASSPRQVSRHYTI. The CDR3 DNA reads as TGTGCCAGCAGCCCTAGACAGGTCTCAAGGCACTACACCATC. The chain has TRBV6-6 and TRBJ1-2, with D possibly TRBD1 on 6 matching bases. The CDR3 consists of 14 residues. CDR1 MNHNY and CDR2 SVGAGI come from the germline V gene (reference sequence). V was clipped by 6 bases and J by 10 bases, with 21 bases between them.